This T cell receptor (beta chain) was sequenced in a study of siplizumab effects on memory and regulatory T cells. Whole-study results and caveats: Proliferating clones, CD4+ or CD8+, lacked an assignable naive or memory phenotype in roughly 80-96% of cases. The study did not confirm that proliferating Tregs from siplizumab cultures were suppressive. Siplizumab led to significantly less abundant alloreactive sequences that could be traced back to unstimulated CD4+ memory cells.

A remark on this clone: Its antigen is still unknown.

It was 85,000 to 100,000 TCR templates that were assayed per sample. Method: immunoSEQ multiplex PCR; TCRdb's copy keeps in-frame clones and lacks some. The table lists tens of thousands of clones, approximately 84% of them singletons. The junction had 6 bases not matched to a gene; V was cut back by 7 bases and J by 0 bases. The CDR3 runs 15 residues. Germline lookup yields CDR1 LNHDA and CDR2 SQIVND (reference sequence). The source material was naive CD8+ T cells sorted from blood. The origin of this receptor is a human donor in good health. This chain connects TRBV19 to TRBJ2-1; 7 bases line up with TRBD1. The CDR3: CASTTDRFSYNEQFF. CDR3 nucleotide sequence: TGTGCCAGTACCACGGACAGGTTCTCCTACAATGAGCAGTTCTTC.